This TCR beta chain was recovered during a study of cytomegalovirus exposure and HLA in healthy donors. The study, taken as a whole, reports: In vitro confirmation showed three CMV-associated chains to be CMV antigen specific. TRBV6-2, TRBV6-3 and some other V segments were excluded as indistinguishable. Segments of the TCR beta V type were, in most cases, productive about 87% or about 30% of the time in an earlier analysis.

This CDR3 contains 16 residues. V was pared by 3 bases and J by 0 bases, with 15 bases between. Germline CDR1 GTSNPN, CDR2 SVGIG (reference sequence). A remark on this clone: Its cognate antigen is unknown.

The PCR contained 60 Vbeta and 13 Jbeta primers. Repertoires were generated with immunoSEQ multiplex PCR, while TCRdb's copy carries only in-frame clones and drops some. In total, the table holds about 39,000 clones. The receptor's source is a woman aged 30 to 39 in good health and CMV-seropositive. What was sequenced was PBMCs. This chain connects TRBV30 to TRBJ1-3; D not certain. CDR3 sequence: CAWSLVGSYSGNTIYF. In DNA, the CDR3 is TGTGCCTGGAGCTTGGTCGGGTCCTACTCTGGAAACACCATATATTTT. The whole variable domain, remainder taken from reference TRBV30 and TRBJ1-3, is SQTIHQWPATLVQPVGSPLSLECTVEGTSNPNLYWYRQAAGRGLQLLFYSVGIGQISSEVPQNLSASRPQDRQFILSSKKLLLSDSGFYLCAWSLVGSYSGNTIYFGEGSWLTVV.